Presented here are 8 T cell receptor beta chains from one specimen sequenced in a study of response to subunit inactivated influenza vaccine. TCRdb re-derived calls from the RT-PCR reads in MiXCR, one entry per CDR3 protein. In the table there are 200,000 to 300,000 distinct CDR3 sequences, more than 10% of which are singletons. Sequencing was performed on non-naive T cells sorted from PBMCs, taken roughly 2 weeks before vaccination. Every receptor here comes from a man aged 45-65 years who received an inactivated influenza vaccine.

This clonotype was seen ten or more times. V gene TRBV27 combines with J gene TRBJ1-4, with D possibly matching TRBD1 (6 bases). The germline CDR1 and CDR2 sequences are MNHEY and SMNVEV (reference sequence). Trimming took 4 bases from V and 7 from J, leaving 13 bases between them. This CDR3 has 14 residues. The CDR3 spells CASSSTNRAEKLFF. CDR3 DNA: TGTGCCAGCAGTTCCACAAACAGGGCTGAAAAACTGTTTTTT.

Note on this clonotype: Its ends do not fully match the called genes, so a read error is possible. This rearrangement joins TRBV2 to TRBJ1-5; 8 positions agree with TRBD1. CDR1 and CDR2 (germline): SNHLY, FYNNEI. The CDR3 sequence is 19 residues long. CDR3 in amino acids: CARSASVGQGRGSNQPQHF. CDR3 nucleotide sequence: TGTGCCCGCAGTGCCTCCGTAGGACAGGGAAGGGGGAGCAATCAGCCCCAGCATTTT.

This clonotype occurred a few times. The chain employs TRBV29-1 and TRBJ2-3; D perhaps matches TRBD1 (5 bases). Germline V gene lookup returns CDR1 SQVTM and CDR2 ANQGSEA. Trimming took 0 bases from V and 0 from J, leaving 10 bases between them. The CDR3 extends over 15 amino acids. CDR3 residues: CSVEDNRRSTDTQYF. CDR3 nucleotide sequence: TGCAGCGTTGAAGATAACAGGAGAAGCACAGATACGCAGTATTTT.

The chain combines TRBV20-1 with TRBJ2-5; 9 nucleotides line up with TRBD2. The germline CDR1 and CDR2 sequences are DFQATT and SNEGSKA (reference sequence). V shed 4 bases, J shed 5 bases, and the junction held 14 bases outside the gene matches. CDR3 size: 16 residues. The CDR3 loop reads CSAIRSSGGPVETQYF. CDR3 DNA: TGCAGTGCTATCCGGAGTAGCGGGGGCCCTGTCGAGACCCAGTACTTC.

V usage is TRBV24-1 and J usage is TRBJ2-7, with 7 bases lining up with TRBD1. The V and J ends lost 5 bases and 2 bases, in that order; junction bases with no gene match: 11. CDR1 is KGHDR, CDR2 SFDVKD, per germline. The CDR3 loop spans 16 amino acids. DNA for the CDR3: TGTGCCACCAGTGCCGCTAGGGCAGGGGGTACCTACGAGCAGTACTTC. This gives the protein CATSAARAGGTYEQYF.

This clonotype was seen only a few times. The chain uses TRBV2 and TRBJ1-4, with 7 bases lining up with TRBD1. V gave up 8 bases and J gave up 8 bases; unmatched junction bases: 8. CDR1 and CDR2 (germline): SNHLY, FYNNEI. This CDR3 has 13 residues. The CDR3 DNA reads TGTGCCAGCCAGGGGGGTTGGGACGAAAAACTGTTTTTT. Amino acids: CASQGGWDEKLFF.

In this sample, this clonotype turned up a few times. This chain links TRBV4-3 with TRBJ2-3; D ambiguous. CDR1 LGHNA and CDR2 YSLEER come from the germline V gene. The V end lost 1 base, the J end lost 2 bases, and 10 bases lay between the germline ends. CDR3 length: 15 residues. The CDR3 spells CASSQVVSYTDTQYF. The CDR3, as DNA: TGCGCCAGCAGCCAAGTGGTCTCCTACACAGATACGCAGTATTTT.

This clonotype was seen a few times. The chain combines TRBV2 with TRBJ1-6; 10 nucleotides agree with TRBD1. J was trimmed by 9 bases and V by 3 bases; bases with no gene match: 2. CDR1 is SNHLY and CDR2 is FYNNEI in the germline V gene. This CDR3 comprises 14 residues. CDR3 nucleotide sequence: TGTGCCAGCAGTGACAGGACAGGGGGTTCACCCCTCCACTTT. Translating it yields CASSDRTGGSPLHF.